Here is one T cell receptor beta chain with its context. Original processing notes: Scientists estimated how many nucleated cells there were by amplifying reference gene primers. Assay: immunoSEQ multiplex PCR; the TCRdb copy retains only in-frame clones and omits some. Clone size and the V and J calls come from that table; the DNA yielded D and trimming. The data hold tens of thousands of clones, with more than 75% observed a single time. These data are taken from a study of blood T cell repertoires in COVID-19. Study at large: Researchers got acute and convalescent COVID-19 samples from the United States, Italy and Spain. PBMCs, B-cell-depleted T cells, or T cells provided the cDNA or gDNA that made up the material.

The source of this sequence is a man older than 75 with acute or convalescent COVID-19. Sequencing input: peripheral blood.

CDR3 sequence reads: CASRGGAGTGELFF. The CDR3 nucleotides are TGTGCCAGCCGAGGGGGGGCGGGCACCGGGGAGCTGTTTTTT. This chain uses TRBV3-1 (or the pseudogene TRBV3-2) with TRBJ2-2; D might be TRBD2 (7 bases). The CDR3 loop spans 14 amino acids. The germline gives CDR1 LGHDT, CDR2 YNNKEL (reference sequence). The germline V and J ends were trimmed by 8 bases and 4 bases, with 14 bases remaining between them.